Listed here is a single T cell receptor (beta chain). Its recognized antigen is unknown. Base quality data are lacking; no much larger clone is found one base away. The data derive from a study of blood T cell repertoires in COVID-19 (dated by TCRdb to the early 2020s). Study-wide context: The collaborator samples originated in the United States, Italy and Spain and spanned the acute and convalescent phases of COVID-19. The samples were drawn from the first 160 participants of the ongoing ImmuneRACE study and from some 1,300 subjects provided by 6 global collaborators. Where available, HLA class I and class II types were obtained from metadata supplied by the sample provider rather than from assay-based typing. Subjects who had been exposed to COVID-19, were actively infected with it, or had recovered from it provided the deeply sampled blood TCRbeta repertoires that made up the dataset. The repertoires were released in a freely available public database meant as a resource for research on the immune response to SARS-CoV-2. Sample metadata almost always included a de-identified subject ID, COVID-19 status, age in years and sex. The material from the prospective study consisted of cDNA or gDNA derived from T cells, B-cell-depleted T cells, or PBMCs. The paper as a whole reports these results and caveats: How much clinical and demographic metadata was included differed by source and by participant, and the metadata was provided uncurated.

The CDR3 spans 18 residues, from the cysteine through the phenylalanine. Only the CDR3 portion is preserved as DNA: 54 bases, with reading frame beginning at the first base. Trimming removed 1 base from V and 2 bases from J; the gene matches leave 11 bases unexplained. CDR1 and CDR2 were assigned from the germline V gene as SGHRS and YFSETQ. The collaborating institutions used their own protocols to collect whole blood in K2EDTA tubes. For TCRbeta analysis, collaborator samples were shipped as frozen whole blood, as isolated PBMCs, or as DNA extracted from either sample type. TCRbeta CDR3 regions were amplified from genomic DNA by means of the immunoSEQ Assay, a bias-controlled multiplex PCR. The published analysis was carried out like this. The number of nucleated cells in each sample was estimated from the amplification of reference gene primers within the assay. Sequence reads were collapsed and filtered to measure the absolute abundance of every unique TCRbeta CDR3 rearrangement. For each sample, productive Simpson clonality was calculated by taking the square root of Simpson's diversity index across productive rearrangements. TCRdb's version of the immuneACCESS table is confined to in-frame rearrangements and falls short of the full clone set. An unresolved V gene accounts for under half of the shortfall where checked; the remainder is of unknown origin. V and J calls and clone size are given by that table; D and trimming were obtained from the DNA. For this sample the table gives over 120,000 clones, of which approximately 85% were detected only once. The ten largest clones capture 1.5% to 2% of the sample.

The rearranged chain carries TRBV5-1 and TRBJ1-4; TRBD1 agrees with 7 junctional bases. Sequencing was carried out using peripheral blood. The sequence was collected from an older man with acute or convalescent COVID-19. The CDR3 protein is CASSLPRGQRVTNEKLFF. The sequenced DNA is TGCGCCAGCAGCTTGCCCAGGGGACAGAGGGTTACTAATGAAAAACTGTTTTTT.